The sequence of this TCR beta chain was determined in a study of blood T cell repertoires in COVID-19 (dated by TCRdb to 2018 to 2021). With respect to the entire study: Samples from collaborators originated in the United States, Italy and Spain and spanned both the acute and convalescent phases of COVID-19. The samples were drawn from the first 160 participants of the ongoing ImmuneRACE study and from 950 to 1,500 subjects provided by 6 global collaborators. Deeply sampled blood TCRbeta repertoires from subjects exposed to, actively infected with, or recovered from COVID-19 were included in the dataset. Sample metadata almost always included a de-identified subject ID, COVID-19 status, age in years and sex. The repertoires were made available in a free public database intended to serve as a resource for research on the immune response to SARS-CoV-2. The prospective study material was composed of cDNA or gDNA derived from T cells, B-cell-depleted T cells, or PBMCs. Where available, HLA class I and class II types were obtained from metadata supplied by the sample provider rather than from assay-based typing.

Results the study describes overall, beyond this receptor: How much clinical and demographic metadata was included differed by source and by participant, and the metadata was provided uncurated.

This clone showed up just once. Its recognized antigen is unknown. The sample holds no much larger clone one base away, and base qualities are not on file. The immunoSEQ Assay, a bias-controlled multiplex PCR, was used to amplify TCRbeta CDR3 regions from genomic DNA. As for the authors' bioinformatics: Nucleated cell counts per sample were estimated from amplification of reference gene primers within the assay. Sequence reads were collapsed and filtered to measure the absolute abundance of every unique TCRbeta CDR3 rearrangement. Productive Simpson clonality was computed per sample as the square root of Simpson's diversity index over productive rearrangements. In TCRdb, the immuneACCESS table is reduced to in-frame sequences with V and J assigned. These tables do not hold every clone; where another copy was compared, an unresolved V gene accounts for under half, and the others remain unexplained. The V and J calls and clone size were taken over from that table, and D and trimming were inferred from the DNA. The sample table contains approximately 97,000 clones; only one count was recorded for 75% to 90% of them. In total, the top ten clones hold approximately 40% of the sample.

Trimmed from V: 2 bases; trimmed from J: 2 bases; junction bases lacking a gene match: 2. Inclusive of the bounding cysteine and phenylalanine, the CDR3 is 15 residues long. The DNA shown is the 45-base CDR3, in frame from base 1. CDR1 MNHEY and CDR2 SVGAGI were looked up in the germline V gene. Each collaborating institution followed its own protocols to collect whole blood in K2EDTA tubes. For TCRbeta analysis, collaborator samples were shipped as frozen whole blood, as isolated PBMCs, or as DNA extracted from either sample type. This TCR derives from a man aged 80 or over with acute or convalescent COVID-19. Sequencing input: peripheral blood. The V and J genes are TRBV6-5 and TRBJ1-5; 8 nucleotides in the junction match TRBD1. The DNA sequence is given as TGTGCCAGCAGTTACGAGGGACAGGGCAATCAGCCCCAGCATTTT. Translated, this is CASSYEGQGNQPQHF.